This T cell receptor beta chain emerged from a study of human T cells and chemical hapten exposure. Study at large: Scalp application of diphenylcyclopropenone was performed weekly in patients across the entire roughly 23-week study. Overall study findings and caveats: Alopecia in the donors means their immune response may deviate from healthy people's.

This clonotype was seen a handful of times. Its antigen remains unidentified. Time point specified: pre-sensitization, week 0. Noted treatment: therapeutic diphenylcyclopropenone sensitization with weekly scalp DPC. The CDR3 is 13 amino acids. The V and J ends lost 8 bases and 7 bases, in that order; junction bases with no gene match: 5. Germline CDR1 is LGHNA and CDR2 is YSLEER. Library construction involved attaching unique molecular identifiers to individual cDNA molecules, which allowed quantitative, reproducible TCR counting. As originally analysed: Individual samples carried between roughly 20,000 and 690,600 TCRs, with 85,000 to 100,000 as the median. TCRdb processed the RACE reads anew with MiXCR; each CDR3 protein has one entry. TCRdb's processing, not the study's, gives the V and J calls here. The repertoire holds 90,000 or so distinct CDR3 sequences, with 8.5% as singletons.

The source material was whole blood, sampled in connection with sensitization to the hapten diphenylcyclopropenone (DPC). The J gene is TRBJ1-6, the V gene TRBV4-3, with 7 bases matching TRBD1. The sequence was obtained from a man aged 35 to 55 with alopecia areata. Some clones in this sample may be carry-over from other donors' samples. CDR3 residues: CASRQGNNSPLHF. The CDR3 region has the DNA TGCGCCAGCCGACAGGGAAACAATTCACCCCTCCACTTT.